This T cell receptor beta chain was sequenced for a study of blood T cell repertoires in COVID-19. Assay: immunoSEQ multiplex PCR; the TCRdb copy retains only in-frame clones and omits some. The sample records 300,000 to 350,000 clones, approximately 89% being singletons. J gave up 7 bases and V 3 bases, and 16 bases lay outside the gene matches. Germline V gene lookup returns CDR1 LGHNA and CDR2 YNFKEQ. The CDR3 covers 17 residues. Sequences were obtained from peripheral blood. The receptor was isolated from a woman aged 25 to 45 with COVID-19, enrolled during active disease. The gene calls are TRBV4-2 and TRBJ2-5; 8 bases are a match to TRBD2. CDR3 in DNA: TGTGCCAGCAGCCACCCCAAGGACGGGGGGGCCTTGGGGACCCAGTACTTC. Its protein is CASSHPKDGGALGTQYF.